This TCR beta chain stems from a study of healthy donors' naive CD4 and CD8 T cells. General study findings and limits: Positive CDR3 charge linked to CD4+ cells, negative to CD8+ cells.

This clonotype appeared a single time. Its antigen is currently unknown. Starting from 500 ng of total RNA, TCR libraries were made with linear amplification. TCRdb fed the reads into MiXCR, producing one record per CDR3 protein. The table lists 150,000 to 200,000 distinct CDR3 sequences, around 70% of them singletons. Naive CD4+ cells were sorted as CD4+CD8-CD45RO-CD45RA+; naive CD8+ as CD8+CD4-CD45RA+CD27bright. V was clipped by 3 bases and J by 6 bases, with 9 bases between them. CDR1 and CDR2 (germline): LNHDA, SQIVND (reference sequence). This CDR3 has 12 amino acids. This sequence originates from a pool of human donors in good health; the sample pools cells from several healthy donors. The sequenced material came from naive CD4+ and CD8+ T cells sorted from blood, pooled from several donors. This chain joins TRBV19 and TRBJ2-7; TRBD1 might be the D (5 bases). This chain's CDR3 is CASSILTGEQYF. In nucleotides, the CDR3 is TGTGCCAGTAGTATTTTAACAGGCGAGCAGTACTTC.